This is a list of T cell receptor beta chains from one sample in a study of human thymus T cells. The data were produced by immunoSEQ multiplex PCR, yet TCRdb's version contains in-frame clones alone and is incomplete. The sample comprises 120,000 or so clones, around 94% of which are singletons, and 0.02% to 0.03% rests with the top ten. The specimen was thymus tissue. Receptors originate from a boy under two years old with a congenital heart defect but otherwise immunologically healthy. Each CDR3 is given with its conserved first and last residue. A D gene is named only where the DNA matches it firmly. A clone size is listed for some rows: how often the clone was seen (once, few, many), or a class if it is expanded.

j_call d_call clone_size v_call cdr3_nt cdr3_aa
TRBJ2-5 TRBD2 NA TRBV11-2 TGTGCCAGCAGCTGTGGACTAGCGAGGCAAGAGACCCAGTACTTC CASSCGLARQETQYF
TRBJ1-5 NA NA TRBV28 TGTGCCAGCAGTTTTAGGCGGTGGGGCAATCAGCCCCAGCATTTT CASSFRRWGNQPQHF
TRBJ2-7 TRBD2 NA TRBV5-6 TGTGCCAGCAGCTTGGAGGGACTAGCGAATTACGAGCAGTACTTC CASSLEGLANYEQYF
TRBJ1-2 TRBD1 NA TRBV23-1 TGCGCCAGCAGAAACCCCGGACAGGGAGTAAGTGGCTACACCTTC CASRNPGQGVSGYTF
TRBJ2-7 TRBD2 NA TRBV6-5 TGTGCCAGCAGTTACGAACCGGGGGGACCCTACGAGCAGTACTTC CASSYEPGGPYEQYF
TRBJ2-1 TRBD2 NA TRBV6-5 TGTGCCAGCAGTTATCTGACTAGCGGGTCCTACAATGAGCAGTTCTTC CASSYLTSGSYNEQFF
TRBJ1-1 NA once TRBV11-2 TGTGCCAGCAGCGCCAGACGAAGGGACACTGAAGCTTTCTTT CASSARRRDTEAFF
TRBJ2-6 NA NA TRBV9 TGTGCCAGCAGCGTAAGGATGGGTAGCAACGTCCTGACTTTC CASSVRMGSNVLTF
TRBJ2-1 TRBD2 NA TRBV5-1 TGCGCCAGCAGCTTGGGGACTAGCGGGGAAAACAATGAGCAGTTCTTC CASSLGTSGENNEQFF
TRBJ2-7 NA NA TRBV28 TGTGCCAGCAGTTTATTTTTAAGGGCTTCTAACTCCTACGAGCAGTACTTC CASSLFLRASNSYEQYF
TRBJ1-2 NA NA TRBV19 TGTGCCAGTAGTACCTCAGGGAATCCCCCTAACTATGGCTACACCTTC CASSTSGNPPNYGYTF
TRBJ2-1 TRBD1 NA TRBV4-1 TGCGCCAGCAGCCAAGGGACAGGGTCCTACAATGAGCAGTTCTTC CASSQGTGSYNEQFF
TRBJ1-4 NA NA TRBV5-7 TGTGCCAGCAGCTTGTTCAGCCAGGGCCGGGATGAAAAACTGTTTTTT CASSLFSQGRDEKLFF
TRBJ2-1 TRBD1 NA TRBV9 TGTGCCAGCAGCCAAACAGGGGATGAGCAGTTCTTC CASSQTGDEQFF
TRBJ2-1 NA NA TRBV11-2 TGTGCCAGCAGTCCCCAACAACGGACTCACAATGAGCAGTTCTTC CASSPQQRTHNEQFF
TRBJ1-6 NA NA TRBV19 TGTGCCAGTAGTTGGAAACAGGGATCCTATAATTCACCCCTCCACTTT CASSWKQGSYNSPLHF